The sequence of this T cell receptor beta chain was determined in a study of T cell responses to AZD1222 COVID-19 vaccine. This table comes from immunoSEQ multiplex PCR, and its TCRdb copy is limited to in-frame clones, with some not included. Here the sample spans 95,000 to 150,000 clones, roughly 88% being singletons. For this clone: The antigen is not known.

The germline CDR1 and CDR2 sequences are SGHVS and FNYEAQ. This CDR3 is built from 15 residues. Unmatched junction bases numbered 4, after V lost 5 bases and J lost 5 bases. Whole-study results and caveats: Repertoire samples came only from after the peak T cell response. Reports indicate that nearly half of spike-specific TCRs are directed at unmutated variant regions. Recipients of AZD1222 seropositive at baseline numbered only 5 or 6. With dominance at 160-218 and 743-854, vaccine-associated CD4 TCRs spanned spike.

V is TRBV7-6 and J is TRBJ2-3; 13 bases are a match to TRBD2. The input for sequencing was peripheral blood, taken on day 0 of AZD1222 vaccination. The clonotype comes from an adult in good health. For the CDR3, the DNA is TGTGCCAGCAGCCCTTGGACTAGCGGGGGAGATACGCAGTATTTT. It specifies CASSPWTSGGDTQYF.